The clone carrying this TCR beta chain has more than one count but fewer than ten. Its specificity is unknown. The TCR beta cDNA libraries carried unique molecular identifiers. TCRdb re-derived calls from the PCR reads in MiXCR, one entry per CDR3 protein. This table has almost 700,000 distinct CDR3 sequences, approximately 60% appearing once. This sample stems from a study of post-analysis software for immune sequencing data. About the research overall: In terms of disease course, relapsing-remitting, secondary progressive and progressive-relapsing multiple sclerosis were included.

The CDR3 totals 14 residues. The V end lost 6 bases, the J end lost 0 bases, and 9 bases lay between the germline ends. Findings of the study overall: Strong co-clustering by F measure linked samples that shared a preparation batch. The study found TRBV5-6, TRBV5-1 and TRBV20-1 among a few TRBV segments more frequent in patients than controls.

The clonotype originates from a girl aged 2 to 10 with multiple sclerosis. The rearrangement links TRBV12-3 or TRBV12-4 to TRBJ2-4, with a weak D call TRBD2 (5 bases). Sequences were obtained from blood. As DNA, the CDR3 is TGTGCCAGCAGCCGGACTGTAGCCAAAAACATTCAGTACTTC. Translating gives CASSRTVAKNIQYF.